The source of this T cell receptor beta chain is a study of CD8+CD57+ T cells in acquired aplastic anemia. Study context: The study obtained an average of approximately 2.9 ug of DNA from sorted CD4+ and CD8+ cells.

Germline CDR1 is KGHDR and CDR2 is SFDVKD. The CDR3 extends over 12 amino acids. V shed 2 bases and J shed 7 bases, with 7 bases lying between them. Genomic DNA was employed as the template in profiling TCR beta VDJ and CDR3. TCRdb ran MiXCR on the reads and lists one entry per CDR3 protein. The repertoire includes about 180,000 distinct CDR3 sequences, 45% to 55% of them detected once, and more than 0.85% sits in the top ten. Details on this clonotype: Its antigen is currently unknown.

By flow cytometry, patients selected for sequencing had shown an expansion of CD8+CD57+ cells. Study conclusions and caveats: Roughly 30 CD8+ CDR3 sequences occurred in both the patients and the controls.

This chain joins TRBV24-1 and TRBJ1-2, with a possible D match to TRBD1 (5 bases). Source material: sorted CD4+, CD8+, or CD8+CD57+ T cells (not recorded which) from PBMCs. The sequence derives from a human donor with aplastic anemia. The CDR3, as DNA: TGTGCCACCAGTGATTCAGGGTTTGGCTACACCTTC. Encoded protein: CATSDSGFGYTF.